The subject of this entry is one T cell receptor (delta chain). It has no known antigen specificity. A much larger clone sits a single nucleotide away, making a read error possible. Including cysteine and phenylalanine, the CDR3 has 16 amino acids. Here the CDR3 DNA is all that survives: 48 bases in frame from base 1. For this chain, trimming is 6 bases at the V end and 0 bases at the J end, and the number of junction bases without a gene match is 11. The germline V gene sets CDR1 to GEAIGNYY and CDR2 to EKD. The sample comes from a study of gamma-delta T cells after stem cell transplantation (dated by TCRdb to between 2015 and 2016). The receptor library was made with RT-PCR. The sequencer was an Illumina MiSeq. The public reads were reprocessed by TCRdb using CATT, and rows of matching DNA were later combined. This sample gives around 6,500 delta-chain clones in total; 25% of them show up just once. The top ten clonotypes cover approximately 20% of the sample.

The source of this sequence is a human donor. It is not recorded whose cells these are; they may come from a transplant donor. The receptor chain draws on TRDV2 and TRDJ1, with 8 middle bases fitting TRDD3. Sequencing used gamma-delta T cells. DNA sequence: TGTGCCTGTTCTGGCTTACTGGGGGCTTACACCGATAAACTCATCTTT. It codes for CACSGLLGAYTDKLIF.